The source of this T cell receptor beta chain is a study of naive and memory T cell subsets (dated by TCRdb to about 2017). Background for the entire study: An open-source, UMI-based TCR alpha and beta sequencing pipeline was applied to sorted naive and memory peripheral blood T cell subsets. The functional CMV T cell responses agreed completely with IgG serology results. RNA was DNase-treated and reverse transcribed with TCR constant-region primers, mostly using SuperScript III.

Separate amplification of TCR alpha and beta chain libraries was performed from the second PCR step onward. CMV status of each donor was established by measuring IFNgamma production from CD4+ T cells after fresh PBMCs were stimulated overnight with CMV viral lysate. CD4 T cells were positively selected with Miltenyi beads, followed by positive selection of CD8 T cells from the CD4-negative fraction. Cells were stained for CD3, CD4, CD8, CD45RA, CD27 and a live/dead dye and were sorted on a BD Aria II into four subsets based on CD45RA and CD27. A few healthy volunteers provided blood, and each donor's sample was split into CD4 and CD8 T cells and then further divided into four differentiation subsets. Approximately 120 ml of peripheral blood was collected from each donor, and PBMC were isolated by Ficoll-Paque PLUS density-gradient centrifugation. Sorted cells were lysed in RLT buffer, after which RNA was extracted using a Qiagen RNeasy kit and stored at -80 degrees C.

Library method: UMI-ligation and nested PCR. To cover both TRBC1 and TRBC2, the beta constant-region primer consisted of an equimolar mix of two oligonucleotides. A single-stranded oligonucleotide bearing the SP2 primer plus a 12-nucleotide UMI was ligated onto the 3' end of the cDNA by T4 RNA ligase 1. The ligated cDNA went through four rounds of PCR with nested alpha and beta constant-region primers together with the SP2 primer. The ligation reaction was kept at 16 degrees C for roughly 18-25 hours. PCR2 was typically performed as a SYBR Green qPCR and was stopped at a predetermined threshold so that over-amplification was prevented. Every purification after the first one was done using Agencourt AMPure XP magnetic beads. Libraries were quantified by Qubit and checked on a TapeStation, where a main peak was expected near 650 bp. The pooled libraries were sequenced on an Illumina MiSeq using v2 2x251 paired-end kits, which usually yielded 1-2 million reads per sample. Libraries were pooled at about 4 nM per sample, and 5-7% PhiX was added to improve cluster recognition. From the authors' description of their analysis: Using tag matching that tolerated one base-pair mismatch, Decombinator assigned V and J genes to FASTQ reads that had been processed by Demultiplexor. Collapsinator relied on UMIs to fix sequencing errors as well as frequency errors caused by PCR heterogeneity. CDR3Translator translated TCRs and extracted CDR3s from the conserved cysteine to the FGXG phenylalanine, flagging non-productive sequences. Gini, Shannon entropy and inverse Simpson indices were computed after subsampling the repertoires to the same number of UMI-defined TCRs. Within the linear range, a power law was fitted by maximum likelihood to the distributions of clonotype abundance. For one naive CD8 sample, the pipeline and MIGEC produced similar UMI counts, unique TCR numbers and clonal distributions. A set of 6,000 to 8,000 CMV-associated CDR3 sequences, compiled from VDJdb and a published dataset, was used to search the repertoires. TCRdb cleaned the public reads at Q25 with fastp, built clones with MiXCR and kept in-frame beta chains. For every CDR3 protein sequence, its rows merge into one entry that carries the most common genes and DNA. In this record, the V and J calls reflect TCRdb's handling and not the investigators' own analysis. The sample table lists tens of thousands of distinct CDR3 sequences, around 13% of them with a count of one. The ten most abundant clones make up roughly 0.9% of the sample.

From the germline V gene, CDR1 is MGHRA and CDR2 is YSYEKL. V trim: 3 bases; J trim: 6 bases; unmatched bases: 6. Measured from the cysteine to the phenylalanine, the CDR3 is 15 residues long. Left in the record is the CDR3 DNA by itself, 45 bases read in frame from the first base. Findings and caveats that apply to the study as a whole: RNA-based TCR counts may be influenced by expression changes linked to T cell activation and differentiation. After error correction, only a single occurrence was seen for over 95% of naive TCR sequences, so much steeper abundance distributions were produced than in memory subsets. In both CD4 and CD8 cells, a rise in Gini index and a fall in Shannon and inverse Simpson diversity were observed from naive through CM, EM and EMRA. Each clonotype was defined as a single alpha or beta chain sequence rather than as a paired alpha/beta receptor. No ground truth was available to validate the repertoire findings for the naive and memory subsets. A power law was followed by TCR abundance, with an exponent that differed between naive and memory subsets but was consistent across the three individuals.

This clonotype was seen ten or more times. Its binding antigen is unknown. No much larger clone is present one base from it, and per-base qualities are unavailable. The specimen was central memory CD4+ T cells from blood. The cell subset or site label for this specimen denotes: central memory, CD45RA- CD27+. This sequence was found in a human donor in good health. The chain employs TRBV4-1 and TRBJ2-1; TRBD1 fits 9 bases in the junction. DNA sequence: TGCGCCAGCAGCCAGGGGGACAGGGCCCTCAATGAGCAGTTCTTC. This yields the protein CASSQGDRALNEQFF.